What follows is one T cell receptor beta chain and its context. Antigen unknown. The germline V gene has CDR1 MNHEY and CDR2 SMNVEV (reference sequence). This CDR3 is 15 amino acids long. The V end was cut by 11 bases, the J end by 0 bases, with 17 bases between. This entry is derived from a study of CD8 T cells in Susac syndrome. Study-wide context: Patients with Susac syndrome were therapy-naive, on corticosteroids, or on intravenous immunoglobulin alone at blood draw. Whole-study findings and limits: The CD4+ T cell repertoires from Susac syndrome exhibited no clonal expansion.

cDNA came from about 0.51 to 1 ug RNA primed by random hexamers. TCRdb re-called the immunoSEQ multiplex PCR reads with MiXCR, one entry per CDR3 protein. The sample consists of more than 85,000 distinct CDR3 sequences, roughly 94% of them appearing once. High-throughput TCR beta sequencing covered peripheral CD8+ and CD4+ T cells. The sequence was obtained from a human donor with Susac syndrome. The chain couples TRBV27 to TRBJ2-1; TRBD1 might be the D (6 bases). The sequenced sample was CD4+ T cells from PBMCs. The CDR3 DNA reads TGTGCCGTCGACAGGCGCCTTAGCTCCTACAATGAGCAGTTCTTC. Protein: CAVDRRLSSYNEQFF.